This T cell receptor beta chain was sequenced for a study of sequential checkpoint blockade in melanoma. Study at large: Arm A got nivolumab then ipilimumab; arm B the reverse, 1:1. TCRβ was sequenced from DNA of about 96 pretreatment tumors. Matched biopsies came pretreatment and at week 13 for some 21 patients.

This clone was counted only a few times. This sample's treatment: randomized to nivolumab then ipilimumab (arm A) or the reverse (arm B). None of the patients previously received DNA-damaging chemotherapy. The CDR3 runs 16 residues. Trimming stripped 2 bases from V and 0 bases from J, with 14 bases between. Germline V lookup: CDR1 SGHNT, CDR2 YENEEA. Produced via immunoSEQ multiplex PCR; TCRdb's table is partial and in-frame only. The table has roughly 6,000 clones, 25% to 30% seen once; the top ten hold 8.1%. Sequencing used tumor tissue (inferred from file names), obtained from a patient given nivolumab and ipilimumab in sequence. The genes are TRBV11-3 and TRBJ2-7; D is possibly TRBD1 (6 bases). The receptor was derived from a human donor with melanoma. The CDR3 DNA follows: TGTGCCAGCAGCTTACCCGGGGACACTATCTCCTACGAGCAGTACTTC. Translating gives CASSLPGDTISYEQYF. Using reference TRBV11-3 and TRBJ2-7 for the parts outside the CDR3, the full variable domain is EAGVVQSPRYKIIEKKQPVAFWCNPISGHNTLYWYLQNLGQGPELLIRYENEEAVDDSQLPKDRFSAERLKGVDSTLKIQPAELGDSAVYLCASSLPGDTISYEQYFGPGTRLTVT.